Listed below are T cell receptor beta chains from one sample, sequenced in a study of shared clonotypes between healthy human individuals. Measured with immunoSEQ multiplex PCR; TCRdb has only the in-frame clones, and not every one. The sample consists of around 610,000 clones, around 96% of them appearing once. Sequencing was carried out using naive CD8+ T cells sorted from blood. The receptors stem from a woman in her 30s in good health. Each CDR3 is given without its conserved first and last residue.

TRBV5-4	TRBJ2-1	ASSLLAGGPSYNEQF
TRBV5-4	TRBJ2-1	ASSVSGRVDEQF
TRBV7-6	TRBJ2-7	ASSLVTSGSSYEQY
TRBV28	TRBJ2-7	ASSLKFGTGGYEQY
TRBV28	TRBJ2-3	ASTRTGRADTQY
TRBV10-1	TRBJ2-7	ASSGGQGAGEQY
TRBV19	TRBJ2-1	ASSWAPYNEQF
TRBV5-6	TRBJ2-2	ASSLGTGGLNTGELF
TRBV28	TRBJ2-7	ASSLVRAGLAYEQY
TRBV19	TRBJ2-7	ATSTGANSLYEQY
TRBV6-6	TRBJ2-1	ASSYSRREWNEQF
TRBV28	NA	ASSATGSYEQY
TRBV28	TRBJ1-1	ASSLSGGFRPNTEAF
TRBV14	TRBJ2-2	ASSQGSFSNGELF
TRBV5-6	TRBJ1-5	ASSLDAGQPQH
TRBV27	TRBJ2-1	ASTTGGSNEQF
TRBV9	TRBJ2-7	ASSSRQSSYEQY
TRBV11-2	TRBJ2-7	ASSLYGSSYEQY
TRBV28	TRBJ2-7	ASSFRIQGANEQY
TRBV5-1	TRBJ2-1	ASSQGNEQF
TRBV12-5	TRBJ2-3	ASGFGGSTDTQY
TRBV7-6	TRBJ2-2	ASSYRTGLSGELF
TRBV11-1	TRBJ1-1	ASSLGPNTEAF
TRBV5-1	TRBJ2-2	ASSRRLAGEVGELF
TRBV9	TRBJ2-1	ASSAPLAGGYNEQF
TRBV11-3	TRBJ2-3	ASSKGRADTQY
TRBV5-5	TRBJ2-5	ASSLLAAGGRETQY
TRBV2	TRBJ1-2	ASSEIGRTGIYGYT
TRBV19	TRBJ2-1	ASSINAGVPPDEQF
TRBV30	TRBJ1-1	ALDTGGTEAF
TRBV6-1	TRBJ2-5	ASSYWETQY
TRBV5-5	TRBJ2-5	ASRPSSGRVDQY
TRBV5-6	TRBJ1-4	ASSLNRDLTNEKLF